A selection of T cell receptor beta chains follows, all from one sample in a study of blood T cell repertoires in COVID-19. Libraries were prepared by immunoSEQ multiplex PCR; TCRdb keeps only in-frame clonotypes and omits some of them. The sample lists about 200,000 clones, 80% to 90% occurring once. Specimen: peripheral blood. The receptors were gathered from a man in his sixties with acute or convalescent COVID-19. CDR3s include the opening cysteine and the closing phenylalanine or tryptophan. D genes are given only for firm matches. Clone size is stated in some rows and not others, as once, few, many or a class when expanded.

CDR3 protein | CDR3 DNA | J gene | clone size | V gene | D gene
CASSAGTGFYTEAFF | TGTGCCAGCTCAGCCGGGACAGGCTTCTATACTGAAGCTTTCTTT | TRBJ1-1 | . | TRBV18 | TRBD1
CASTPRLGGGGTDTQYF | TGTGCCAGTACCCCCCGGTTAGGTGGAGGGGGCACAGATACGCAGTATTTT | TRBJ2-3 | . | TRBV19 | .
CASSLQLGTGSRRLFF | TGTGCCAGCAGCTTGCAGTTGGGGACAGGGTCTCGGAGACTGTTTTTT | TRBJ1-4 | . | TRBV5-5 | TRBD1
CASSSRQGGHNEQFF | TGTGCCAGCAGTTCTCGACAGGGGGGACACAATGAGCAGTTCTTC | TRBJ2-1 | . | TRBV7-3 | TRBD1
CASSLAAGPNSPLHF | TGTGCCAGCAGCTTAGCTGCAGGGCCTAATTCACCCCTCCACTTT | TRBJ1-6 | . | TRBV7-2 | .
CASSMARGVSGNTIYF | TGTGCCAGTAGTATGGCCAGGGGAGTTTCTGGAAACACCATATATTTT | TRBJ1-3 | . | TRBV19 | .
CASSSPGGTDEQFF | TGTGCCAGCAGCTCGCCTGGAGGGACCGATGAGCAGTTCTTC | TRBJ2-1 | few | TRBV7-3 | .
CASSPGITSYNEQFF | TGTGCCAGCAGCCCAGGGATAACCTCCTACAATGAGCAGTTCTTC | TRBJ2-1 | . | TRBV9 | .
CASSLGQGGGYTF | TGCGCCAGCAGCTTGGGTCAGGGTGGTGGCTACACCTTC | TRBJ1-2 | . | TRBV5-1 | .
CASSPWTSDIYNEQFF | TGTGCCAGCTCACCTTGGACTAGCGACATTTACAATGAGCAGTTCTTC | TRBJ2-1 | . | TRBV18 | TRBD2
CASSSGTGDGYNSPLHF | TGCGCCAGCAGCTCGGGGACAGGGGATGGCTATAATTCACCCCTCCACTTT | TRBJ1-6 | . | TRBV5-1 | TRBD1
CSVVERELIGATNEQFF | TGCAGCGTTGTTGAGCGGGAGTTGATCGGGGCTACGAATGAGCAGTTCTTC | TRBJ2-1 | . | TRBV29-1 | TRBD2
CASSREANTGELFF | TGTGCCAGTTCTCGGGAGGCGAACACCGGGGAGCTGTTTTTT | TRBJ2-2 | . | TRBV6-4 | TRBD2
CAWRDRSTDTQYF | TGTGCCTGGAGGGACAGGAGCACAGATACGCAGTATTTT | TRBJ2-3 | . | TRBV30 | TRBD1
CSASEQGYEQYF | TGCAGTGCTAGTGAACAGGGCTACGAGCAGTACTTC | TRBJ2-7 | . | TRBV20-1 | .
CASSFVSGRLAYEQYF | TGCGCCAGCAGCTTTGTTAGCGGGAGGCTGGCCTACGAGCAGTACTTC | TRBJ2-7 | . | TRBV5-1 | TRBD2
CASSLVWQGKGEQYF | TGTGCCAGCAGCTTAGTTTGGCAGGGGAAGGGCGAGCAGTACTTC | TRBJ2-7 | . | TRBV7-8 | .
CASSPSGRGSYEQYF | TGTGCCAGCAGCCCTAGCGGGAGGGGTTCCTACGAGCAGTACTTC | TRBJ2-7 | . | TRBV7-2 | TRBD2
CATLLQGRAFF | TGTGCCACCCTACTACAGGGAAGGGCTTTCTTT | TRBJ1-1 | . | TRBV27 | .
CATSRESGVPWEQFF | TGTGCCACCAGCAGAGAGAGCGGCGTTCCTTGGGAGCAGTTCTTC | TRBJ2-1 | many | TRBV15 | .
CASSFQKEETQYF | TGCGCCAGCAGCTTTCAAAAAGAGGAGACCCAGTACTTC | TRBJ2-5 | . | TRBV5-1 | .
CATSAFGRRDEQFF | TGTGCCACCAGTGCGTTCGGGAGAAGGGATGAGCAGTTCTTC | TRBJ2-1 | . | TRBV24-1 | .
CASRVDRAPGELFF | TGTGCCAGCAGGGTGGACAGGGCTCCCGGGGAGCTGTTTTTT | TRBJ2-2 | . | TRBV6-5 | TRBD1
CASSWGQGAPNQPQHF | TGCGCCAGCAGCTGGGGACAGGGGGCGCCTAATCAGCCCCAGCATTTT | TRBJ1-5 | . | TRBV5-1 | TRBD1
CASVRQGAMNTEAFF | TGTGCTAGTGTCCGACAGGGTGCCATGAACACTGAAGCTTTCTTT | TRBJ1-1 | . | TRBV12-5 | TRBD1
CASSQGGQGYEQYF | TGTGCCAGCAGCCAAGGGGGCCAGGGCTACGAGCAGTACTTC | TRBJ2-7 | . | TRBV3-1/TRBV3-2 | .
CASSPWQQGYTDTQYF | TGTGCCAGTAGCCCTTGGCAACAGGGGTACACAGATACGCAGTATTTT | TRBJ2-3 | once | TRBV19 | TRBD1
CASSSGGFYGYTF | TGTGCCAGCAGCTCAGGGGGTTTCTATGGCTACACCTTC | TRBJ1-2 | . | TRBV5-6 | TRBD1
CAIKGTGTGALGYTF | TGTGCCATCAAAGGGACCGGGACAGGAGCCCTGGGCTACACCTTC | TRBJ1-2 | . | TRBV10-3 | TRBD1
CASSYASAPLNNYGYTF | TGTGCCAGCAGCTATGCCAGCGCACCTCTTAACAACTATGGCTACACCTTC | TRBJ1-2 | . | TRBV28 | .